These T cell receptor beta chains were read from a single sample in a study of CD8+ T cells in alopecia areata. Data came from immunoSEQ multiplex PCR; TCRdb stores just in-frame clones and leaves some out. The sample gives roughly 200,000 clones, about 60% of which show up once; roughly 12% is in the top ten. The sequences come from CD8+ T cells sorted from blood, collected at week 24, from a patient treated with tofacitinib. The source is a human donor with alopecia areata. The CDR3 runs from the conserved cysteine through the conserved F or W. D genes are given only for firm matches. The size of a clone is reported for some rows only, either as once, few or many, or as a class for expanded clones.

J gene: TRBJ2-5; clone size: .; D gene: .; V gene: TRBV13; CDR3 DNA: TGTGCCAGCAGCCCTCGGCGAAGGGGTGAGACCCAGTACTTC; CDR3 protein: CASSPRRRGETQYF
J gene: TRBJ2-1; clone size: once; D gene: TRBD2; V gene: TRBV25-1; CDR3 DNA: TGTGCCAGCAGTGAATCTGGCAGCGGGGGGACTAATGAGCAGTTCTTC; CDR3 protein: CASSESGSGGTNEQFF
J gene: TRBJ2-7; clone size: .; D gene: TRBD1; V gene: TRBV27; CDR3 DNA: TGTGCCAGCAGTACCCAGGACAGGGGGAGTTACGAGCAGTACTTC; CDR3 protein: CASSTQDRGSYEQYF
J gene: TRBJ1-2; clone size: .; D gene: .; V gene: TRBV9; CDR3 DNA: TGTGCCAGCAGCGAGAATGGCTACACCTTC; CDR3 protein: CASSENGYTF
J gene: TRBJ2-5; clone size: .; D gene: .; V gene: TRBV4-1; CDR3 DNA: TGCGCCAGCAGCCAAGTGTATCAAGAGACCCAGTACTTC; CDR3 protein: CASSQVYQETQYF
J gene: TRBJ1-5; clone size: .; D gene: .; V gene: TRBV4-1; CDR3 DNA: TGCGCCAGCAGCCAAGCTAACGGGCCCCAGCATTTT; CDR3 protein: CASSQANGPQHF
J gene: TRBJ2-5; clone size: .; D gene: .; V gene: TRBV5-1; CDR3 DNA: TGCGCCAGCACCCTGACGGATCTTCAAGAGACCCAGTACTTC; CDR3 protein: CASTLTDLQETQYF
J gene: TRBJ2-7; clone size: .; D gene: .; V gene: TRBV12-5; CDR3 DNA: TGTGCTAGTGGTTTGGGTCGCGAGCAGTACTTC; CDR3 protein: CASGLGREQYF
J gene: TRBJ1-2; clone size: .; D gene: .; V gene: TRBV29-1; CDR3 DNA: TGCAGCGTTGAAGAACAGGGAGGCTATGGCTACACCTTC; CDR3 protein: CSVEEQGGYGYTF
J gene: TRBJ2-4; clone size: .; D gene: .; V gene: TRBV12-5; CDR3 DNA: TGTGCTAGTGGTTCGGGAGCAAACATTCAGTACTTC; CDR3 protein: CASGSGANIQYF
J gene: TRBJ2-1; clone size: .; D gene: .; V gene: TRBV5-6; CDR3 DNA: TGTGCCAGCCGGGATGGGGATAGCTCCTACAATGAGCAGTTCTTC; CDR3 protein: CASRDGDSSYNEQFF
J gene: TRBJ1-6; clone size: .; D gene: .; V gene: TRBV29-1; CDR3 DNA: TGCAGCGTCCAAGTCTCCTATAATTCACCCCTCCACTTT; CDR3 protein: CSVQVSYNSPLHF
J gene: TRBJ2-1; clone size: .; D gene: TRBD1; V gene: TRBV13; CDR3 DNA: TGTGCCAGCAGCTTCGGACAGGGGCGGGGTGCTGAGCAGTTCTTC; CDR3 protein: CASSFGQGRGAEQFF
J gene: TRBJ2-5; clone size: .; D gene: .; V gene: TRBV13; CDR3 DNA: TGTGCCAGCAGCCCCGGGGGAGTGAGTGGCCAAGAGACCCAGTACTTC; CDR3 protein: CASSPGGVSGQETQYF
J gene: TRBJ1-2; clone size: few; D gene: .; V gene: TRBV15; CDR3 DNA: TGTGCCACCAGCAGAGGGCGGGGGCCGTCGGAGGGCTACACCTTC; CDR3 protein: CATSRGRGPSEGYTF
J gene: TRBJ2-1; clone size: many; D gene: TRBD2; V gene: TRBV10-3; CDR3 DNA: TGTGCCATCAGTGAGAGCCAGCGGGGGGGCGATGAGCAGTTCTTC; CDR3 protein: CAISESQRGGDEQFF
J gene: TRBJ1-1; clone size: once; D gene: .; V gene: TRBV11-2; CDR3 DNA: TGTGCCAGCAGCTTAGGGGCTTACACTGAAGCTTTCTTT; CDR3 protein: CASSLGAYTEAFF
J gene: TRBJ1-2; clone size: few; D gene: .; V gene: TRBV19; CDR3 DNA: TGTGCCAGTAGTATGGCGCCAAGATCTAACTATGGCTACACCTTC; CDR3 protein: CASSMAPRSNYGYTF
J gene: TRBJ2-5; clone size: .; D gene: .; V gene: TRBV4-2; CDR3 DNA: TGTGCCAGCAGCCAAGAGACGGGGGAGACCCAGTACTTC; CDR3 protein: CASSQETGETQYF
J gene: TRBJ1-1; clone size: .; D gene: .; V gene: TRBV30; CDR3 DNA: TGTGCCTGGACGGCCGGGGGGAGCCCTGAAGCTTTCTTT; CDR3 protein: CAWTAGGSPEAFF
J gene: TRBJ1-1; clone size: .; D gene: TRBD1; V gene: TRBV7-8; CDR3 DNA: TGTGCCAGCAGCTTTCGGACAGGACCCCAGGACACTGAAGCTTTCTTT; CDR3 protein: CASSFRTGPQDTEAFF
J gene: TRBJ1-1; clone size: .; D gene: .; V gene: TRBV25-1; CDR3 DNA: TGTGCCAGCAGGGTGGACGGTGGCGTTGACACTGAAGCTTTCTTT; CDR3 protein: CASRVDGGVDTEAFF
J gene: TRBJ2-1; clone size: .; D gene: TRBD2; V gene: TRBV30; CDR3 DNA: TGTGCCTGGCAACTTCCCAGCGGGGCTTACAATGAGCAGTTCTTC; CDR3 protein: CAWQLPSGAYNEQFF
J gene: TRBJ2-1; clone size: .; D gene: .; V gene: TRBV29-1; CDR3 DNA: TGCAGCGTTCGCGAGGGCCACAATGAGCAGTTCTTC; CDR3 protein: CSVREGHNEQFF
J gene: TRBJ1-2; clone size: .; D gene: TRBD1; V gene: TRBV6-5; CDR3 DNA: TGTGCCAGCAGTTACGTTGACAGGGGGGGTGACTATGGCTACACCTTC; CDR3 protein: CASSYVDRGGDYGYTF
J gene: TRBJ2-7; clone size: .; D gene: .; V gene: TRBV29-1; CDR3 DNA: TGCAGCGTTGTGCAGGAGAGGAGCTCCTACGAGCAGTACTTC; CDR3 protein: CSVVQERSSYEQYF
J gene: TRBJ2-2; clone size: .; D gene: TRBD1; V gene: TRBV7-8; CDR3 DNA: TGTGCCAGCAGCCGGGACAGGGTTGGCGCCGGGGAGCTGTTTTTT; CDR3 protein: CASSRDRVGAGELFF